Below, 27 T cell receptor beta chains from the same sample are listed, as sequenced in a study of T cell repertoires in cytomegalovirus infection. These TCRs are of unknown antigen specificity. TCRdb reprocessed the reads via MiXCR and lists one record per CDR3 protein. The sample carries tens of thousands of distinct CDR3 sequences, 20% to 25% recorded once. Sequencing was done on a sample of PBMCs, sequenced either directly or after in vitro stimulation (not recorded which). The receptors were sampled from a human donor in good health (CMV status not recorded). Some clones in this sample may be carry-over from other donors' samples.

The V gene is TRBV20-1, the J gene TRBJ1-6, with 11 bases identical to TRBD1. Unmatched junction bases numbered 4, after V lost 5 bases and J lost 7 bases. Germline CDR1 is DFQATT and CDR2 is SNEGSKA (reference sequence). The CDR3 has 14 amino acids. In nucleotides, the CDR3 is TGCAGTGCTCCGGACAGGGGGCGAAATTCACCCCTCCACTTT. The encoded protein is CSAPDRGRNSPLHF.

This clonotype was observed a handful of times. The chain recombines TRBV11-2 with TRBJ1-1; 8 bases agree with TRBD1. CDR1 and CDR2 (germline): SGHAT, FQNNGV. V was clipped by 5 bases and J by 2 bases; unmatched bases: 7. The CDR3 spans 15 residues. Here the CDR3 reads CASSPPDRGNTEAFF. The DNA for the CDR3 is TGTGCCAGCAGCCCGCCCGACAGGGGTAACACTGAAGCTTTCTTT.

The J gene is TRBJ1-3, the V gene TRBV7-8; 11 bases line up with TRBD1. Germline CDR1 and CDR2: SGHVS and FQNEAQ. Trimming removed 5 bases from V and 0 bases from J; junction bases left unmatched: 9. CDR3 length: 18 residues. For the CDR3, the DNA is TGTGCCAGCAGCCTGGGGACAGGGGGTTTAATCTCTGGAAACACCATATATTTT. Translation: CASSLGTGGLISGNTIYF. The full variable domain, rest sourced from reference TRBV7-8 and TRBJ1-3, is GAGVSQSPRYKVAKRGQDVALRCDPISGHVSLFWYQQALGQGPEFLTYFQNEAQLDKSGLPSDRFFAERPEGSVSTLKIQRTQQEDSAVYLCASSLGTGGLISGNTIYFGEGSWLTVV.

This chain connects TRBV11-2 to TRBJ2-5; D perhaps matches TRBD2 (6 bases). Germline V lookup: CDR1 SGHAT, CDR2 FQNNGV. The V end was cut by 5 bases, the J end by 7 bases, with 17 bases between. This CDR3 spans 14 amino acids. The CDR3 sequence is CASSTDPGGTTQYF. The DNA for the CDR3 is TGTGCCAGCAGCACGGATCCCGGGGGAACGACCCAGTACTTC.

The V and J genes are TRBV7-4 and TRBJ2-1; 10 bases are shared with TRBD2. V trimming: 0 bases; J trimming: 5 bases; junction bases outside the gene matches: 4. The CDR3 sequence is 16 residues long. CDR1 is SGHVT and CDR2 is SQSDAQ in the germline V gene. CDR3 sequence: CASSLAPAGGNNEQFF. CDR3 nucleotides: TGTGCCAGCAGCTTAGCGCCAGCGGGAGGGAACAATGAGCAGTTCTTC.

The rearrangement joins TRBV6-2 or TRBV6-3 to TRBJ2-2, with 11 bases identical to TRBD2. This CDR3 has 17 residues. CDR1 and CDR2 (germline): MNHEY, SVGEGT. V was pared by 2 bases and J by 6 bases, with 8 bases of the junction left unmatched. This CDR3 is CASSYGSGRALPGELFF. The CDR3 DNA sequence: TGTGCCAGCAGTTACGGTAGCGGGAGGGCCCTCCCCGGGGAGCTGTTTTTT.

CDR3 DNA sequence: TGTGCCATCAGTGAGAGTTCTGGACAGGGTCATGGCTACACCTTC. Its protein is CAISESSGQGHGYTF. V is TRBV10-3 and J is TRBJ1-2, with 8 bases fitting TRBD1. With 2 bases clipped from V and 6 bases from J, the junction kept 8 bases outside the gene matches. The CDR3 extends over 15 amino acids. In germline, CDR1 is ENHRY, CDR2 SYGVKD.

The rearrangement joins TRBV2 to TRBJ1-1, with a weak D call TRBD1 (6 bases). V was shortened by 2 bases and J by 8 bases, with 9 bases between the two germline ends. The CDR3 has 12 amino acids. CDR1 and CDR2 (germline): SNHLY, FYNNEI. Here the CDR3 reads CASSERRGEAFF. The CDR3 DNA sequence: TGTGCCAGCAGTGAAAGGAGGGGGGAAGCTTTCTTT. The full variable domain, with the rest looked up from reference TRBV2 and TRBJ1-1, is EPEVTQTPSHQVTQMGQEVILRCVPISNHLYFYWYRQILGQKVEFLVSFYNNEISEKSEIFDDQFSVERPDGSNFTLKIRSTKLEDSAMYFCASSERRGEAFFGQGTRLTVV.

Many counts were recorded for this clonotype. The V gene is TRBV7-2, the J gene TRBJ2-5; 7 bases match TRBD2. The CDR3 totals 13 residues. The J segment lost 2 bases and the V segment lost 5 bases, leaving 2 bases of the junction unmatched. CDR1 and CDR2 from the germline V gene are SGHTA and FQGNSA. CDR3 coding DNA: TGTGCCAGCAGCCGGGAGGTTCAAGAGACCCAGTACTTC. Protein sequence: CASSREVQETQYF.

The J gene is TRBJ2-2, the V gene TRBV7-2; D is uncertain. This CDR3 has 12 amino acids. Trimming stripped 5 bases from V and 7 bases from J, with 8 bases between. Germline V CDR1 and CDR2: SGHTA, FQGNSA. This chain's CDR3 is CASSPISGELFF. The CDR3 region has the DNA TGTGCCAGCAGCCCAATCAGCGGGGAGCTGTTTTTT.

This clonotype was seen only a few times. This chain uses TRBV7-6 with TRBJ2-3; 9 bases are shared with TRBD2. CDR3 size: 16 residues. With V trimmed by 2 bases and J by 4 bases, 7 bases remained unmatched. Germline CDR1 SGHVS, CDR2 FNYEAQ. Here the CDR3 DNA reads TGTGCCAGCAGCTTACCATGGCGGGAGGGCGCAGATACGCAGTATTTT. Translating gives CASSLPWREGADTQYF.

This clonotype was counted ten times or more. The chain has TRBV7-2 and TRBJ2-3, with a possible D match to TRBD1 (5 bases). This CDR3 is 17 amino acids long. The V gene's germline CDR1 is SGHTA and CDR2 FQGNSA. V was trimmed by 1 base and J by 3 bases, leaving 17 bases between them. In nucleotides, the CDR3 is TGTGCCAGCAGCTTAGAAGTGGTGGGGCAGGGAACAGATACGCAGTATTTT. Translation gives CASSLEVVGQGTDTQYF. Based on the CDR3 plus reference TRBV7-2 and TRBJ2-3, the full variable domain is GAGVSQSPSNKVTEKGKDVELRCDPISGHTALYWYRQSLGQGLEFLIYFQGNSAPDKSGLPSDRFSAERTGGSVSTLTIQRTQQEDSAVYLCASSLEVVGQGTDTQYFGPGTRLTVL.

This clonotype has just one count. This chain links TRBV7-2 with TRBJ2-7; D possibly corresponds to TRBD2 (6 bases). Germline V lookup: CDR1 SGHTA, CDR2 FQGNSA. V gave up 5 bases and J gave up 3 bases, with 14 bases separating them. The CDR3 extends over 14 amino acids. In DNA, the CDR3 is TGTGCCAGCAGCCCTGTAGCGGTAAGCTACGAGCAGTACTTC. Amino acids: CASSPVAVSYEQYF.

For the CDR3, the DNA is TGTGCCAGCAGCCCCCCTCCGCGGGGGAGACAAGGATTCACTGAAGCTTTCTTT. It is translated as CASSPPPRGRQGFTEAFF. V and J are TRBV11-2 and TRBJ1-1; possible D gene TRBD1, 5 bases. The CDR3 covers 18 residues. Per germline, CDR1 SGHAT and CDR2 FQNNGV. The V end lost 5 bases, the J end lost 4 bases, and 26 bases lay between the germline ends. Combining the CDR3 with reference TRBV11-2 and TRBJ1-1 gives the whole variable domain EAGVAQSPRYKIIEKRQSVAFWCNPISGHATLYWYQQILGQGPKLLIQFQNNGVVDDSQLPKDRFSAERLKGVDSTLKIQPAKLEDSAVYLCASSPPPRGRQGFTEAFFGQGTRLTVV.

The V call is TRBV3-1, the J call TRBJ2-6; 8 nucleotides align to TRBD1. The germline V gene has CDR1 LGHDT and CDR2 YNNKEL (reference sequence). Unmatched junction bases numbered 3, after V lost 2 bases and J lost 0 bases. The CDR3 consists of 17 residues. The CDR3 here is CASSQWDRNSGANVLTF. CDR3 coding DNA: TGTGCCAGCAGCCAATGGGACAGGAACTCTGGGGCCAACGTCCTGACTTTC.

The chain couples TRBV7-8 to TRBJ2-1; D gene unclear. V was pared by 1 base and J by 3 bases, with 10 bases between. The length of the CDR3 is 15 residues. Germline values: CDR1 SGHVS, CDR2 FQNEAQ. CDR3 sequence (DNA): TGTGCCAGCAGCTTAGTGGGCAAAAACTACAATGAGCAGTTCTTC. Protein product: CASSLVGKNYNEQFF.

This clonotype was seen repeatedly, ten times or more. The V call is TRBV5-6, the J call TRBJ2-7, with TRBD1 matching 12 bases. CDR1 is SGHDT and CDR2 is YYEEEE in the germline V gene. The CDR3 covers 15 residues. Unmatched junction bases numbered 9, after V lost 6 bases and J lost 5 bases. The chain's CDR3 is CASTPPGQGADEQYF. CDR3 in DNA: TGTGCCAGCACCCCCCCGGGACAGGGGGCGGACGAGCAGTACTTC.

This clonotype was observed at least ten times. The V and J genes are TRBV7-8 and TRBJ2-1; no clear D. The CDR3 consists of 13 residues. Between the trimmed V and J ends, which lost 7 bases and 6 bases, there was a span of 13 bases. Germline lookup yields CDR1 SGHVS and CDR2 FQNEAQ. The CDR3 spells CASTPSPLNEQFF. The CDR3 DNA reads TGTGCCAGCACCCCGTCACCACTCAATGAGCAGTTCTTC.

V gene TRBV10-3 combines with J gene TRBJ2-5, with D perhaps TRBD2 (5 bases). The CDR3 has 15 residues. Germline CDR1 reads ENHRY; CDR2 reads SYGVKD. Trimming cost V 3 bases and J 1 base, with 12 bases left between them. This chain's CDR3 is CAISDNRGIQETQYF. CDR3 DNA: TGTGCCATCAGTGACAACAGAGGGATCCAAGAGACCCAGTACTTC.

The chain joins TRBV3-1 to TRBJ1-1; no definite D call. Trimming took 3 bases from V and 1 from J, leaving 6 bases between them. Germline-derived CDR1 and CDR2 are LGHDT and YNNKEL (reference sequence). The CDR3 extends over 13 amino acids. CDR3 bases: TGTGCCAGCAGCCATCTAGAGAACACTGAAGCTTTCTTT. Translated, it gives CASSHLENTEAFF.

The table lists this clonotype with many counts. The V and J genes are TRBV7-6 and TRBJ1-6; tentative D call: TRBD1 (6 bases). V dropped 2 bases and J dropped 6 bases, with 14 bases sitting between them. There are 16 residues in the CDR3. CDR1 and CDR2 (germline): SGHVS, FNYEAQ. CDR3 sequence reads: CASSLSSQGFNSPLHF. Here the CDR3 DNA reads TGTGCCAGCAGCTTATCGTCTCAGGGGTTTAATTCACCCCTCCACTTT.

This clonotype was recorded at least ten times. The DNA for the CDR3 is TGCGCCAGCAGCCAAGATTCCGGGCAGGGTGGGTACGAGCAGTACTTC. This codes for CASSQDSGQGGYEQYF. V is TRBV4-3 and J is TRBJ2-7; D might be TRBD1 (5 bases). Germline V CDR1 and CDR2: LGHNA, YSLEER. V lost 0 bases, J lost 4 bases, and 16 bases lay in between. The CDR3 length is 16 residues.

This clonotype came up a few times. The chain links TRBV29-1 to TRBJ2-1; 7 bases fit TRBD2. This CDR3 has 14 residues. The V gene's germline CDR1 is SQVTM and CDR2 ANQGSEA. J lost 3 bases, V lost 4 bases, and 6 bases had no gene match. CDR3 residues: CSVGAGEVYNEQFF. The DNA for the CDR3 is TGCAGCGTTGGTGCGGGAGAGGTCTACAATGAGCAGTTCTTC.

This clonotype was seen ten or more times. The rearrangement uses TRBV6-2 or TRBV6-3 and TRBJ2-7; 9 nucleotides agree with TRBD1. The CDR3 contains 17 residues. CDR1 MNHEY and CDR2 SVGEGT come from the germline V gene. Germline trimming cut 7 bases from V and 6 bases from J; bases unmatched to any gene: 19. CDR3 protein: CASNPARKGQGRIEQYF. Here the CDR3 DNA reads TGTGCCAGCAACCCGGCTCGAAAGGGACAGGGCCGGATCGAGCAGTACTTC.

The table lists this clonotype with a few counts. The chain links TRBV29-1 to TRBJ2-5; D is perhaps TRBD2 (6 bases). The CDR3 totals 11 residues. CDR1 and CDR2 from the germline V gene are SQVTM and ANQGSEA. Trimming removed 4 bases at V and 4 bases at J, with 7 bases between. CDR3 in amino acids: CSVGLGETQYF. The CDR3 DNA is TGCAGCGTTGGACTAGGAGAGACCCAGTACTTC.

This CDR3 is CASKTGTSDYNEQFF. The CDR3 DNA sequence: TGTGCCAGCAAGACCGGGACTAGCGACTACAATGAGCAGTTCTTC. The V call is TRBV6-2 or TRBV6-3, the J call TRBJ2-1, with TRBD2 matching over 10 bases. The CDR3 spans 15 residues. Trimming at V came to 7 bases and at J to 3 bases, leaving 6 bases not matched to a gene. Per germline, CDR1 MNHEY and CDR2 SVGEGT.

This rearrangement joins TRBV29-1 to TRBJ2-7; no definite D call. With 6 bases removed from V and 2 bases from J, the gap between germline ends came to 17 bases. In germline, CDR1 is SQVTM, CDR2 ANQGSEA. This CDR3 spans 14 amino acids. The CDR3 loop is CSVAGRLRTYEQYF. In DNA, the CDR3 is TGCAGCGTCGCCGGTCGGCTTAGGACCTACGAGCAGTACTTC.